Listed below are T cell receptor beta chains from one sample, sequenced in a study of T-cell reconstitution after alpha-beta-depleted transplantation in children. MiXCR, applied by TCRdb to the PCR reads, yields one record per CDR3 protein. The table shows about 440,000 distinct CDR3 sequences, with approximately 42% occurring only once. The source was PBMCs, collected before TCRalphabeta/CD19-depleted stem cell transplant. The source of these receptors is a girl aged 2-10 years with aplastic anemia, due to receive a stem cell transplant. Both conserved end residues are part of each CDR3. Fields, in order: clone size, J gene, V gene, CDR3 length, D gene, CDR3 DNA, CDR3 protein. A D gene is named only where the DNA matches it firmly. Size values are once, few and many counts, or a class for expanded clones, and some rows have none.

abundance: once
j_gene: TRBJ2-3
v_gene: TRBV7-2
len: 16
d_gene: TRBD1
CDR3nt: TGTGCCAGCAGCTTAGGACAGGGACCCCCCGCAGATACGCAGTATTTT
CDR3aa: CASSLGQGPPADTQYF

abundance: many
j_gene: TRBJ2-5
v_gene: TRBV29-1
len: 11
d_gene: NA
CDR3nt: TGCAGCGTTGGCCCGCAAGAGACCCAGTACTTC
CDR3aa: CSVGPQETQYF

abundance: many
j_gene: TRBJ1-3
v_gene: TRBV7-9
len: 15
d_gene: NA
CDR3nt: TGTGCCAGCAGCTTTTCAGAGAGCTCTGGAAACACCATATATTTT
CDR3aa: CASSFSESSGNTIYF

abundance: once
j_gene: TRBJ2-7
v_gene: TRBV20-1
len: 13
d_gene: NA
CDR3nt: TGCAGTGCTAGAGATCTCCAGGGCTACGAGCAGTACTTC
CDR3aa: CSARDLQGYEQYF

abundance: few
j_gene: TRBJ2-1
v_gene: TRBV7-8
len: 18
d_gene: NA
CDR3nt: TGTGCCAGCAGCTTAGGTGGCCGAGGGCCGGGCCGCTACAATGAGCAGTTCTTC
CDR3aa: CASSLGGRGPGRYNEQFF

abundance: NA
j_gene: TRBJ2-1
v_gene: TRBV6-5
len: 13
d_gene: NA
CDR3nt: TGTGCCAGCAGTTCACCACAGGGCGAACTCAGGTTCTTC
CDR3aa: CASSSPQGELRFF

abundance: NA
j_gene: TRBJ2-1
v_gene: TRBV29-1
len: 16
d_gene: NA
CDR3nt: TGCAGCGTTGAGGCGGGACAGCGAAGCTCCTACAATGAGCAGTTCTTC
CDR3aa: CSVEAGQRSSYNEQFF

abundance: many
j_gene: TRBJ2-7
v_gene: TRBV5-1
len: 15
d_gene: NA
CDR3nt: TGCGCCAGCAGCGAGATCCTTCCTTCAGCCTACGAGCAGTACTTC
CDR3aa: CASSEILPSAYEQYF

abundance: many
j_gene: TRBJ2-3
v_gene: TRBV7-2
len: 12
d_gene: NA
CDR3nt: TGTGCCAGCAGCTCCTACACAGATACGCAGTATTTT
CDR3aa: CASSSYTDTQYF

abundance: once
j_gene: TRBJ2-6
v_gene: TRBV12-5
len: 20
d_gene: NA
CDR3nt: TGTGCTAGTGGCGACTACGGCAGGGGAGGGAGGGGCTCTGGGGCCAACGTCCTGACTTTC
CDR3aa: CASGDYGRGGRGSGANVLTF

abundance: NA
j_gene: TRBJ2-7
v_gene: TRBV5-1
len: 13
d_gene: NA
CDR3nt: TGCGCCAGCAGCTTGGGCCCTGGGGAGCAGCAGTACTTC
CDR3aa: CASSLGPGEQQYF

abundance: NA
j_gene: TRBJ2-5
v_gene: TRBV5-1
len: 11
d_gene: NA
CDR3nt: TGCGCCAGCACAGAGCAAGAGACCCAGTACTTC
CDR3aa: CASTEQETQYF

abundance: NA
j_gene: TRBJ1-1
v_gene: TRBV5-1
len: 16
d_gene: NA
CDR3nt: TGCGCCAGCAGCCAGGGAGCGGGAGGCACGCGCACTGAAGCTTTCTTT
CDR3aa: CASSQGAGGTRTEAFF

abundance: many
j_gene: TRBJ2-6
v_gene: TRBV3-1
len: 15
d_gene: NA
CDR3nt: TGTGCCAGCAGCCGGGAATTCTCTGGGGCCAACGTCCTGACTTTC
CDR3aa: CASSREFSGANVLTF

abundance: few
j_gene: TRBJ1-1
v_gene: TRBV19
len: 15
d_gene: NA
CDR3nt: TGTGCCAGTAGTACCCTATATAGGGGGGGCACTGAAGCTTTCTTT
CDR3aa: CASSTLYRGGTEAFF

abundance: few
j_gene: TRBJ2-1
v_gene: TRBV5-1
len: 16
d_gene: TRBD2
CDR3nt: TGCGCCAGCAGCTTGATAGCGGGAGGGATTTACAATGAGCAGTTCTTC
CDR3aa: CASSLIAGGIYNEQFF

abundance: NA
j_gene: TRBJ2-1
v_gene: TRBV20-1
len: 11
d_gene: NA
CDR3nt: TGCAGTGCTGCCGGTTACAATGAGCAGTTCTTC
CDR3aa: CSAAGYNEQFF

abundance: NA
j_gene: TRBJ2-7
v_gene: TRBV12-3/TRBV12-4
len: 15
d_gene: NA
CDR3nt: TGTGCCAGCAGCCCCGGGATATTGAGCTCCTACGAGCAGTACTTC
CDR3aa: CASSPGILSSYEQYF

abundance: NA
j_gene: TRBJ2-7
v_gene: TRBV2
len: 12
d_gene: NA
CDR3nt: TGTGCCACTGGGCGTTATCCCTACGAGCAGTACTTC
CDR3aa: CATGRYPYEQYF

abundance: NA
j_gene: TRBJ2-2
v_gene: TRBV5-6
len: 13
d_gene: NA
CDR3nt: TGTGCCAGCAGCCGCGACCCCACCGGGGAGCTGTTTTTT
CDR3aa: CASSRDPTGELFF

abundance: few
j_gene: TRBJ2-3
v_gene: TRBV5-1
len: 14
d_gene: NA
CDR3nt: TGCGCCAGCAGCTTGGCCGAAGGGCTAGATACGCAGTATTTT
CDR3aa: CASSLAEGLDTQYF

abundance: NA
j_gene: TRBJ2-3
v_gene: TRBV6-1
len: 16
d_gene: NA
CDR3nt: TGTGCCAGCAGCCCCCGGGCGGGCCCGAGCACAGATACGCAGTATTTT
CDR3aa: CASSPRAGPSTDTQYF

abundance: NA
j_gene: TRBJ2-7
v_gene: TRBV28
len: 15
d_gene: NA
CDR3nt: TGTGCCAGCAGCCCCCGAACAGGAAACGGGCACGAGCAGTACTTC
CDR3aa: CASSPRTGNGHEQYF

abundance: NA
j_gene: TRBJ2-3
v_gene: TRBV27
len: 17
d_gene: NA
CDR3nt: TGTGCCAGCAGTCCGTTCTGGCGGGGAACTAGCACAGATACGCAGTATTTT
CDR3aa: CASSPFWRGTSTDTQYF

abundance: NA
j_gene: TRBJ2-2
v_gene: TRBV5-1
len: 14
d_gene: TRBD1
CDR3nt: TGCGCCAGCAAGACAGGGGGAAAAACCGGGGAGCTGTTTTTT
CDR3aa: CASKTGGKTGELFF

abundance: NA
j_gene: TRBJ2-3
v_gene: TRBV24-1
len: 17
d_gene: TRBD2
CDR3nt: TGTGCCACCAGTGATTCTAGCGGGGGGCCCTTCACAGATACGCAGTATTTT
CDR3aa: CATSDSSGGPFTDTQYF

abundance: NA
j_gene: TRBJ2-3
v_gene: TRBV29-1
len: 13
d_gene: NA
CDR3nt: TGCAGCTGGGGGCGTAGGGGGAAAGATACGCAGTATTTT
CDR3aa: CSWGRRGKDTQYF

abundance: many
j_gene: TRBJ2-7
v_gene: TRBV5-1
len: 15
d_gene: NA
CDR3nt: TGCGCCAGCAGCTCCCGGCCAGGCGCCCTCTACGAGCAGTACTTC
CDR3aa: CASSSRPGALYEQYF